The 18 T cell receptor beta chains given below trace back to one sample, sequenced in a study of cytomegalovirus exposure and HLA in healthy donors. The PCR contained 60 Vbeta and 13 Jbeta primers. This table comes from immunoSEQ multiplex PCR, and its TCRdb copy is limited to in-frame clones, with some not included. The sample contains 95,000 to 150,000 clones, around 65% of which appear only once. Sequenced: PBMCs. All receptors derive from a man aged 18 to 29 in good health and CMV-seronegative.

This clone appeared once. This chain links TRBV6-5 with TRBJ2-3, with D possibly TRBD1 on 7 matching bases. The V and J ends lost 6 bases and 8 bases respectively, with 12 bases between them. CDR3 length: 12 amino acids. Per germline, CDR1 MNHEY and CDR2 SVGAGI. This chain's CDR3 is CASSVRGATQYF. The CDR3 DNA is TGTGCCAGCAGCGTCAGGGGGGCTACGCAGTATTTT.

In this sample, this clone turned up once. The chain has TRBV27 and TRBJ2-3, with a tentative D call TRBD1 (5 bases). CDR1 MNHEY and CDR2 SMNVEV come from the germline V gene (reference sequence). The V end lost 0 bases, the J end lost 0 bases, and 25 bases lay between the germline ends. This CDR3 has 21 amino acids. The CDR3 loop is CASSLSIRGQRMASSTDTQYF. The CDR3 DNA follows: TGTGCCAGCAGTTTATCGATCCGTGGACAACGAATGGCCTCTAGCACAGATACGCAGTATTTT.

This clone came up a few times. The rearrangement uses TRBV30 and TRBJ1-1; 12 nucleotides align to TRBD1. This CDR3 contains 12 residues. The germline gives CDR1 GTSNPN, CDR2 SVGIG (reference sequence). After removal of 6 bases from V and 6 bases from J, the junction contained 2 bases not matched to a gene. CDR3 sequence (DNA): TGTGCCTGCGGGACAGGGGGCTCTGAAGCTTTCTTT. It yields the protein CACGTGGSEAFF. The full variable domain, in which reference TRBV30 and TRBJ1-1 provide the parts outside the CDR3, is SQTIHQWPATLVQPVGSPLSLECTVEGTSNPNLYWYRQAAGRGLQLLFYSVGIGQISSEVPQNLSASRPQDRQFILSSKKLLLSDSGFYLCACGTGGSEAFFGQGTRLTVV.

There are a few counts of this clone. This rearrangement joins TRBV7-9 to TRBJ2-2; TRBD2 might be the D (5 bases). The germline V gene has CDR1 SEHNR and CDR2 FQNEAQ (reference sequence). The CDR3 is made up of 15 amino acids. Trimming took 1 base from V and 5 from J, leaving 11 bases between them. CDR3 DNA sequence: TGTGCCAGCAGCTTAGGGGATGGGAGAACCGGGGAGCTGTTTTTT. Protein: CASSLGDGRTGELFF.

This clone was detected a few times. The J gene is TRBJ2-5, the V gene TRBV28, with D unclear. This CDR3 has 14 amino acids. Germline CDR1 is MDHEN and CDR2 is SYDVKM. V was shortened by 3 bases and J by 2 bases, with 10 bases between the two germline ends. CDR3 sequence: CASSFPGLQETQYF. CDR3 bases: TGTGCCAGCAGTTTTCCGGGTCTGCAAGAGACCCAGTACTTC.

The chain has TRBV30 and TRBJ1-6, with 8 positions matching TRBD1. The CDR3 consists of 15 residues. Germline loops: CDR1 GTSNPN, CDR2 SVGIG (reference sequence). Trimming took 7 bases from V and 10 from J; bases not matched to a gene: 15. The CDR3 sequence: CAYTHPGGAGSPLHF. The CDR3 region has the DNA TGTGCCTACACCCACCCAGGGGGCGCGGGGTCACCCCTCCACTTT.

Remarks on this clone: Mismatch with germline at one junction end may stem from a read error. The rearrangement joins TRBV28 to TRBJ1-2; D might be TRBD1 (5 bases). Germline loops: CDR1 MDHEN, CDR2 SYDVKM. This CDR3 has 16 residues. In DNA, the CDR3 is TGTGCCAGCAGTCACGACCGGGACTTCTCTAACTATGGCTACCCCTTC. Translated: CASSHDRDFSNYGYPF.

V usage is TRBV10-1 and J usage is TRBJ2-3, with 8 bases that match TRBD2. The CDR3 runs to 16 residues. The V gene's germline CDR1 is WNHNN and CDR2 SYGVQD (reference sequence). V gave up 2 bases and J gave up 6 bases; unmatched junction bases: 10. Here the CDR3 reads CASSESGGFFRDTQYF. CDR3 nucleotide sequence: TGCGCCAGCAGTGAGAGCGGGGGTTTCTTTCGGGATACGCAGTATTTT.

V and J are TRBV29-1 and TRBJ2-7; 7 bases align to TRBD1. Germline V lookup: CDR1 SQVTM, CDR2 ANQGSEA. Trimming at V came to 3 bases and at J to 6 bases, leaving 8 bases not matched to a gene. CDR3 length equals 13 residues. CDR3 DNA: TGCAGCGTTGAGGCCGACAGGGCGGGCGAGCAGTACTTC. Its translation is CSVEADRAGEQYF.

In DNA form, the CDR3 reads TGTGCCATCAGTGAACAGGGAAGTCTGGGGACCCAGTACTTC. Translated: CAISEQGSLGTQYF. The chain is built from TRBV10-3 and TRBJ2-5; the D gene is possibly TRBD1 (6 bases). This CDR3 is 14 amino acids long. Germline assignment: CDR1 ENHRY and CDR2 SYGVKD. Trimming stripped 3 bases from V and 7 bases from J, with 15 bases between.

The chain carries TRBV7-6 and TRBJ1-3, with D unclear. Germline CDR1 and CDR2: SGHVS and FNYEAQ. The CDR3 loop spans 15 amino acids. Trimming removed 1 base from V and 3 bases from J, with 10 bases in between. The CDR3 nucleotides are TGTGCCAGCAGCTTAGGCGGTGTGCTTGGAAACACCATATATTTT. It codes for CASSLGGVLGNTIYF.

The chain uses TRBV20-1 and TRBJ1-5; no firm D call. CDR1 and CDR2 from the germline V gene are DFQATT and SNEGSKA (reference sequence). The CDR3 contains 11 residues. V shed 7 bases and J shed 9 bases, with 13 bases lying between them. This chain's CDR3 is CSVQPGGPQHF. The CDR3 DNA reads as TGCAGTGTGCAGCCCGGAGGGCCCCAGCATTTT.

V is TRBV28 and J is TRBJ1-1; the D is unclear. CDR1 and CDR2 from the germline V gene are MDHEN and SYDVKM. The CDR3 loop spans 15 amino acids. V was trimmed by 3 bases and J by 4 bases, leaving 15 bases between them. CDR3 protein: CASSLAGVRITEAFF. The DNA of the CDR3 is TGTGCCAGCAGTTTGGCAGGCGTTAGGATCACTGAAGCTTTCTTT.

V usage is TRBV2 and J usage is TRBJ2-3; 8 bases line up with TRBD2. Trimming took 6 bases from V and 4 from J; bases not matched to a gene: 18. The CDR3 loop spans 18 amino acids. Germline assignment: CDR1 SNHLY and CDR2 FYNNEI. The CDR3 here is CASSQNPPTSVIADTQYF. CDR3 DNA: TGTGCCAGCAGCCAAAATCCACCGACTAGCGTGATCGCAGATACGCAGTATTTT.

The V and J genes are TRBV11-3 and TRBJ2-1, with TRBD2 matching over 9 bases. J lost 4 bases, V lost 5 bases, and 6 bases had no gene match. The length of the CDR3 is 15 residues. The germline CDR1 and CDR2 sequences are SGHNT and YENEEA. CDR3: CASSPALAGYNEQFF. The CDR3 DNA sequence: TGTGCCAGCAGCCCGGCTCTAGCGGGGTACAATGAGCAGTTCTTC.

The V call is TRBV11-2, the J call TRBJ2-5; 9 bases line up with TRBD1. V trimming: 4 bases; J trimming: 1 base; junction bases outside the gene matches: 4. The CDR3 is 15 amino acids. The germline V gene encodes CDR1 SGHAT and CDR2 FQNNGV. CDR3 amino acids: CASSSDRGPQETQYF. The CDR3 DNA follows: TGTGCCAGCAGCTCGGACAGGGGCCCCCAAGAGACCCAGTACTTC.

The chain couples TRBV4-3 to TRBJ1-2, with 7 bases identical to TRBD1. CDR3 length equals 15 residues. CDR1 and CDR2 from the germline V gene are LGHNA and YSLEER. Germline trimming cut 0 bases from V and 3 bases from J; bases unmatched to any gene: 4. The CDR3 sequence: CASSQDLDRDYGYTF. In nucleotides, the CDR3 is TGCGCCAGCAGCCAAGATCTAGACAGGGACTATGGCTACACCTTC.

The chain couples TRBV10-3 to TRBJ2-7; tentatively, D is TRBD2 (6 bases). CDR1 is ENHRY and CDR2 is SYGVKD in the germline V gene. The germline V and J ends were trimmed by 0 bases and 13 bases, with 16 bases remaining between them. The CDR3 has 13 residues. CDR3 in amino acids: CAISESNSGEGYF. As DNA, the CDR3 is TGTGCCATCAGTGAGTCGAATTCGGGGGAAGGCTACTTC.